These 8 T cell receptor beta chains originate from one sample sequenced in a study of blood T cell repertoires in COVID-19. Sequencing was performed with immunoSEQ multiplex PCR; in TCRdb, only in-frame clones are kept and a portion is missing. The table lists approximately 500,000 clones, 85% to 90% of them singletons, with 7.5% to 9% in the top ten. Input material: peripheral blood. The receptors stem from a woman aged 50 to 60 with COVID-19, enrolled during active disease.

V is TRBV9 and J is TRBJ1-2, with 7 positions matching TRBD1. Germline CDR1 and CDR2: SGDLS and YYNGEE. The V gene end was trimmed by 3 bases and the J gene end by 8 bases; junction bases not matched to a gene: 7. CDR3 length: 13 amino acids. The CDR3 coding sequence is TGTGCCAGCAGCGGGGGGACAGCTGTAGGCTACACCTTC. It codes for CASSGGTAVGYTF.

This chain uses TRBV6-4 with TRBJ2-5; tentatively, D is TRBD2 (6 bases). This CDR3 is 14 amino acids long. The V and J ends lost 8 bases and 4 bases respectively, with 17 bases between them. CDR1 is MRHNA, CDR2 SNTAGT, per germline. CDR3 amino acids: CASSASDYGETQYF. CDR3 nucleotide sequence: TGTGCCAGCTCGGCTAGCGACTATGGAGAGACCCAGTACTTC.

The chain uses TRBV5-1 and TRBJ2-5, with D tentatively TRBD1 (6 bases). The V gene's germline CDR1 is SGHRS and CDR2 YFSETQ. V gave up 3 bases and J gave up 2 bases, with 8 bases separating them. The CDR3 is made up of 13 amino acids. CDR3 in DNA: TGCGCCAGCAGCTCTGGACAGCAAGAGACCCAGTACTTC. This gives the protein CASSSGQQETQYF.

The rearrangement links TRBV4-1 to TRBJ1-1, with 10 bases aligning to TRBD1. V shed 3 bases, J shed 3 bases, and the junction held 13 bases outside the gene matches. Germline V gene sequence: CDR1 MGHRA, CDR2 YSYEKL. The CDR3 runs 18 residues. CDR3 sequence reads: CASSQMRGQGKGDTEAFF. CDR3 in DNA: TGCGCCAGCAGCCAGATGAGGGGACAGGGGAAGGGGGACACTGAAGCTTTCTTT.

The rearrangement links TRBV25-1 to TRBJ1-1, with D hard to call. Germline values: CDR1 MGHDK, CDR2 SYGVNS. V was cut by 1 base and J by 5 bases, with 17 bases left in between. The CDR3 extends over 16 amino acids. The CDR3 DNA follows: TGTGCCAGCAGTGAATGGAAAGCAGACTCAAGGACTGAAGCTTTCTTT. Translation gives CASSEWKADSRTEAFF.

The chain uses TRBV2 and TRBJ2-2; possibly TRBD2 for D (5 bases). Trimming took 6 bases from V and 4 from J, leaving 12 bases between them. The CDR3 is made up of 14 amino acids. Germline lookup yields CDR1 SNHLY and CDR2 FYNNEI. CDR3: CASSPQSGTGELFF. In DNA form, the CDR3 reads TGTGCCAGCAGCCCCCAAAGCGGCACCGGGGAGCTGTTTTTT.

The V gene is TRBV5-8, the J gene TRBJ2-3, with 10 bases aligning to TRBD2. Germline V gene data show CDR1 as SGHTS and CDR2 as YDEGEE. The CDR3 runs 15 residues. The ends lost 6 bases at V and 7 bases at J; junction bases unmatched: 11. The CDR3 is CASNEGLAKSYTQYF. CDR3 DNA: TGTGCCAGCAACGAGGGACTAGCGAAATCTTATACGCAGTATTTT.

The chain employs TRBV19 and TRBJ1-1; 7 bases are shared with TRBD1. The CDR3 sequence is 14 residues long. The germline V gene has CDR1 LNHDA and CDR2 SQIVND (reference sequence). The junction had 4 bases not matched to a gene; V was cut back by 6 bases and J by 0 bases. The CDR3 nucleotides read TGTGCCAGTAGAACCGACAGGGTGAACACTGAAGCTTTCTTT. It is translated as CASRTDRVNTEAFF.